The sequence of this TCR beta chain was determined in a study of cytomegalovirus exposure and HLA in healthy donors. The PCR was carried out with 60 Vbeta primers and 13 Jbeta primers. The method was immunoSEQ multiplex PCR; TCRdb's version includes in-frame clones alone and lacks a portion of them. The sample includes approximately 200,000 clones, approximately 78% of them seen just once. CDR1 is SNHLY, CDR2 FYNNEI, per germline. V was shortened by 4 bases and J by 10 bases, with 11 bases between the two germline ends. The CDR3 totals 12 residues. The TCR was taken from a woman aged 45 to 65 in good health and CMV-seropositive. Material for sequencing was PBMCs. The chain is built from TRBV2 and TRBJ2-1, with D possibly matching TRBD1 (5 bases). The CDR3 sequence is CASSVRSGEQFF. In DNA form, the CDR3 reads TGTGCCAGCAGTGTCCGCTCAGGGGAGCAGTTCTTC.